This T cell receptor beta chain was recorded in a study of cytomegalovirus exposure and HLA in healthy donors. General study findings and limits: Presence/absence analyses assumed roughly uniform sequencing depth across donors. Donors belonging to an Asian-associated ancestry cluster reportedly showed fewer N-insertions in productive TCRs than the 666-donor mean, according to what a later analysis found. Most of the TCR beta V segments (in an earlier analysis) were productive either about 87% or about 30% of the time.

Trimming cost V 3 bases and J 2 bases, with 11 bases left between them. The CDR3 totals 15 residues. The germline V gene encodes CDR1 SNHLY and CDR2 FYNNEI. Amplification used 60 Vbeta primers and 13 Jbeta primers. The table came from immunoSEQ multiplex PCR; TCRdb's copy has only in-frame clones and leaves some out. Counted here are about 160,000 clones, approximately 80% occurring once; the ten biggest clones make up roughly an eighth. For this clone: Its antigen is undetermined.

Sample: PBMCs. The receptor's source is a woman between 45 and 65 years old in good health and CMV-seronegative. The J gene is TRBJ2-4, the V gene TRBV2; D uncertain. The CDR3 loop is CASSDTLSPKNIQYF. The DNA of the CDR3 is TGTGCCAGCAGTGACACACTAAGTCCCAAAAACATTCAGTACTTC. Full variable domain (remainder filled in from reference TRBV2 and TRBJ2-4): EPEVTQTPSHQVTQMGQEVILRCVPISNHLYFYWYRQILGQKVEFLVSFYNNEISEKSEIFDDQFSVERPDGSNFTLKIRSTKLEDSAMYFCASSDTLSPKNIQYFGAGTRLSVL.